This T cell receptor beta chain was obtained from a study of shared T cell receptors in the human thymus (dated by TCRdb to about 2021). Context from the whole study: The study investigated the way shared, self-reactive T-cell receptor alpha chains are produced in the human thymus.

This clone was seen once. Its recognized antigen is unknown. No much larger clone exists at a distance of one base, and base qualities are not known. The library was prepared using the immunoSEQ multiplex PCR assay. In TCRdb, the immuneACCESS table is reduced to in-frame sequences with V and J assigned. These tables do not hold every clone; where another copy was compared, an unresolved V gene accounts for under half, and the others remain unexplained. A total of over 650,000 clones appear in this sample, approximately 87% of them only once. The ten largest clonotypes hold 0.0094% of the sample. As encoded in the germline V gene (reference sequence), CDR1 is LNHNV while CDR2 is YYDKDF. The CDR3, cysteine through phenylalanine, is 18 amino acids long. Solely the CDR3 DNA is kept, with 54 bases framed from the first base. The germline V and J ends show losses of 0 bases and 6 bases respectively, and no gene match explains 13 bases of the junction.

The same data also contributed to another study, on human thymus T cells. That second publication adds: Immunologically healthy infants undergoing open corrective cardiac surgery for congenital heart defects in Finland were used as donors. Thymus tissue was collected as surgical resects that were removed during corrective cardiac surgery. Usage of V and J gene segments appeared to be biased in both the thymic and the peripheral blood repertoires. The related research found that thymic TCR repertoires overlapped highly between unrelated individuals. The study characterized TCR alpha and beta repertoires from fewer than ten infant thymus samples and a few related peripheral blood samples. The cohort included six male and two female infants, with donor ages spanning 7 to 244 days. Thymocytes were released mechanically from tissue and stored at -70 °C as pellets of roughly 9.5-32 million cells. A QIAsymphony instrument was used to extract genomic DNA from the frozen cell pellets. Using the immunoSEQ multiplex PCR assay, the TCRB and TCRAD loci were amplified from a standardized quantity of quality-controlled genomic DNA. Amplicons spanned the V(D)J region at a length sufficient to cover the CDR3 and identify V and J genes. The commercial immunoSEQ service was used to sequence amplicons on an Illumina platform. Primer bias and sequencing errors were corrected using previously described methods, and TCRAD and TCRB definitions followed the IMGT database. Repertoires were analysed with immunoSEQ Analyzer 3.0 and VDJTools, covering basic statistics, V/J segment usage, diversity estimates, rarefaction and pairwise overlap. Diversity was estimated using the Chao1, ChaoE, Efron-Thisted, Shannon and inverse Simpson indices, and was also estimated on datasets down-sampled to the size of the smallest sample. Repertoire overlap was assessed by strict matching of CDR3 nucleotide sequence, V gene and J gene, and clustering was done by Jaccard-based multidimensional scaling. On average, thymus samples gave 750,000 to 950,000 unique TCRB clonotypes, whereas blood samples gave about 84,000.

Sequenced sample: thymocytes. The TCR comes from a boy younger than two with a congenital heart defect. Donor details come from another sample of the same person, matched by shared clones. The chain uses TRBV15 and TRBJ1-1; the central 10 bases match TRBD1. The DNA reads TGTGCCACCAGCAGAGATCGAATGCAGTCCGGGACAGGGGCTGAAGCTTTCTTT. Its amino acids are CATSRDRMQSGTGAEAFF.